This T cell receptor beta chain was captured in a study of tumor-infiltrating lymphocytes in oesophageal squamous cell carcinoma. TCRdb reanalysed the PCR reads using MiXCR and keeps one entry per CDR3 protein. Of approximately 13,000 distinct CDR3 sequences listed, 50% to 65% are singletons. This clonotype was seen ten or more times. One end of the junction fails to match germline, which may point to a read error. Sequencing was performed on esophageal tumor tissue. The TCR originated in a female donor with esophageal squamous cell carcinoma.

The CDR3 DNA reads TGTGCCAGCAGGGCCCCCGGGGACCCCTATAATTCACCCCTCCACTTC. Translated: CASRAPGDPYNSPLHF. The chain couples TRBV6-1 to TRBJ1-6; a weak D match, TRBD1 (5 bases). Looked up from germline, CDR1 is MNHNS and CDR2 is SASEGT. The CDR3 is 16 residues long.